Below, 20 T cell receptor beta chains from the same sample are listed, as sequenced in a study of PD-1 blockade in classical Hodgkin lymphoma. The method was immunoSEQ multiplex PCR; TCRdb's version includes in-frame clones alone and lacks a portion of them. This repertoire shows more than 140,000 clones, approximately 80% found once; its top ten account for approximately 9.6%. There was relapse after autologous stem cell transplantation in every patient, and there was variation in brentuximab vedotin exposure. Sequenced material: peripheral blood mononuclear cells (PBMCs), taken before the second cycle of nivolumab. Receptors were obtained from a human donor with classical Hodgkin lymphoma.

The chain combines TRBV7-9 with TRBJ1-5; D gene ambiguous. The V gene lost 0 bases and the J gene lost 4 bases, with 4 bases spanning the gap. Germline CDR1 and CDR2: SEHNR and FQNEAQ (reference sequence). This CDR3 is 13 amino acids long. The CDR3 DNA reads as TGTGCCAGCAGCTTAGCCCCAAATCAGCCCCAGCATTTT. Its protein is CASSLAPNQPQHF.

The gene calls are TRBV29-1 and TRBJ2-1, with TRBD2 identical over 11 bases. The V gene's germline CDR1 is SQVTM and CDR2 ANQGSEA. The junction had 7 bases not matched to a gene; V was cut back by 3 bases and J by 0 bases. CDR3 length: 17 residues. Here the CDR3 DNA reads TGCAGCGTTGATCGGACTAGCGGGCGCAGCTCCTACAATGAGCAGTTCTTC. Translating gives CSVDRTSGRSSYNEQFF.

The CDR3 DNA reads as TGTGCCAGCAGCTGGACTAGCTCCAATGAGCAGTTCTTC. Translation: CASSWTSSNEQFF. This chain uses TRBV9 with TRBJ2-1, with TRBD2 identical over 8 bases. The CDR3 is 13 residues long. J lost 6 bases, V lost 4 bases, and 3 bases had no gene match. CDR1 is SGDLS and CDR2 is YYNGEE in the germline V gene.

V usage is TRBV5-8 and J usage is TRBJ2-3, with a weak D call TRBD1 (7 bases). The CDR3 contains 15 residues. Germline V lookup: CDR1 SGHTS, CDR2 YDEGEE. Deletions cut 0 bases from V and 6 bases from J, with 14 bases between. CDR3 loop: CASSLDGGGSDTQYF. CDR3 in DNA: TGTGCCAGCAGCTTGGATGGAGGGGGCTCGGATACGCAGTATTTT.

This clone was observed a few times. Other DNA sequences from this sample encode an identical CDR3 as well. The chain couples TRBV2 to TRBJ2-5; the D is unclear. Germline loops: CDR1 SNHLY, CDR2 FYNNEI. This CDR3 comprises 11 residues. V dropped 6 bases and J dropped 0 bases, with 2 bases sitting between them. Written as DNA, the CDR3 is TGTGCCAGCAGATACCAAGAGACCCAGTACTTC. Amino acid sequence: CASRYQETQYF.

The V call is TRBV9, the J call TRBJ2-5, with 10 bases identical to TRBD2. J gave up 6 bases and V 2 bases, and 4 bases lay outside the gene matches. CDR1 is SGDLS, CDR2 YYNGEE, per germline. The CDR3 has 14 amino acids. CDR3 amino acids: CASSVGTSEKTQYF. CDR3 nucleotide sequence: TGTGCCAGCAGCGTTGGGACTAGCGAGAAGACCCAGTACTTC.

The J gene is TRBJ2-2, the V gene TRBV5-6, with 7 bases lining up with TRBD1. J lost 0 bases, V lost 4 bases, and 6 bases had no gene match. This CDR3 is built from 16 residues. Germline V gene lookup returns CDR1 SGHDT and CDR2 YYEEEE. The CDR3 sequence: CASSPTGVTNTGELFF. CDR3 nucleotides: TGTGCCAGCAGCCCAACAGGGGTCACGAACACCGGGGAGCTGTTTTTT.

This clone was detected ten times or more. The chain carries TRBV19 and TRBJ2-1; 7 bases agree with TRBD1. V lost 7 bases and J lost 7; bases outside the gene matches: 7. The CDR3 runs to 13 residues. The germline V gene has CDR1 LNHDA and CDR2 SQIVND (reference sequence). DNA for the CDR3: TGTGCCAGTAAAGGGGGCGCATTAAATGAGCAGTTCTTC. Protein: CASKGGALNEQFF. Full variable domain (missing parts from reference TRBV19 and TRBJ2-1): DGGITQSPKYLFRKEGQNVTLSCEQNLNHDAMYWYRQDPGQGLRLIYYSQIVNDFQKGDIAEGYSVSREKKESFPLTVTSAQKNPTAFYLCASKGGALNEQFFGPGTRLTVL.

This chain uses TRBV5-4 with TRBJ2-1, with D perhaps matching TRBD2 (5 bases). V lost 4 bases and J lost 2, with 19 bases in between. The germline V gene encodes CDR1 SGHNT and CDR2 YYREEE (reference sequence). There are 17 residues in the CDR3. CDR3 in amino acids: CASSPLVVGVAYNEQFF. The CDR3 coding sequence is TGTGCCAGCAGCCCGCTGGTGGTCGGGGTGGCCTACAATGAGCAGTTCTTC.

This chain links TRBV7-6 with TRBJ2-3; D is perhaps TRBD1 (5 bases). This CDR3 contains 12 residues. V was trimmed by 5 bases and J by 4 bases, leaving 7 bases between them. Germline CDR1 SGHVS, CDR2 FNYEAQ. The CDR3 sequence is CASSGAPDTQYF. CDR3 nucleotide sequence: TGTGCCAGCAGCGGGGCCCCAGATACGCAGTATTTT.

There are a few counts of this clone. The chain combines TRBV7-9 with TRBJ1-2; 8 bases are a match to TRBD1. The CDR3 has 14 residues. Trimming removed 1 base from V and 8 bases from J; junction bases left unmatched: 6. Germline V gene data show CDR1 as SEHNR and CDR2 as FQNEAQ (reference sequence). DNA of the CDR3: TGTGCCAGCAGCTTAGGGACAGGGAATTTCGGCTACACCTTC. Protein sequence: CASSLGTGNFGYTF.

The chain couples TRBV4-3 to TRBJ2-5; tentatively, D is TRBD1 (6 bases). The ends were cut back, 2 bases at V and 7 bases at J, with 17 bases in the middle. Per germline, CDR1 LGHNA and CDR2 YSLEER. CDR3 size: 15 residues. CDR3 nucleotide sequence: TGCGCCAGCAGCCAAATGGCAGGGGTAGACGGGACCCAGTACTTC. Amino acid sequence: CASSQMAGVDGTQYF.

V is TRBV6-5 and J is TRBJ1-1; possible D gene TRBD1, 6 bases. The CDR3 covers 14 residues. Germline V gene data show CDR1 as MNHEY and CDR2 as SVGAGI. The ends were cut back, 4 bases at V and 5 bases at J, with 14 bases in the middle. Here the CDR3 DNA reads TGTGCCAGCAGTTCCTCACAGGGTGGGACTGAAGCTTTCTTT. Its translation is CASSSSQGGTEAFF.

The chain couples TRBV11-3 to TRBJ2-7, with TRBD2 identical over 9 bases. Germline values: CDR1 SGHNT, CDR2 YENEEA. J was trimmed by 4 bases and V by 8 bases; bases with no gene match: 6. The CDR3 contains 13 residues. CDR3 region: CASSAGGAYEQYF. The CDR3 DNA is TGTGCCAGCTCTGCGGGGGGGGCATACGAGCAGTACTTC. The variable domain in full, with the rest retrieved from reference TRBV11-3 and TRBJ2-7, is EAGVVQSPRYKIIEKKQPVAFWCNPISGHNTLYWYLQNLGQGPELLIRYENEEAVDDSQLPKDRFSAERLKGVDSTLKIQPAELGDSAVYLCASSAGGAYEQYFGPGTRLTVT.

The chain combines TRBV6-5 with TRBJ1-4; 10 nucleotides match TRBD1. CDR1 is MNHEY and CDR2 is SVGAGI in the germline V gene. The trim removed 6 bases at V and 4 bases at J, leaving 2 bases unmatched. There are 14 residues in the CDR3. In nucleotides, the CDR3 is TGTGCCAGCAGAAGGACAGGGGGTAATGAAAAACTGTTTTTT. Translating gives CASRRTGGNEKLFF.

The chain is built from TRBV10-2 and TRBJ2-2; 13 nucleotides line up with TRBD2. CDR1 WSHSY and CDR2 SAAADI come from the germline V gene. J gave up 3 bases and V 7 bases, and 2 bases lay outside the gene matches. This CDR3 has 15 amino acids. The CDR3: CASKLAGGYTGELFF. The CDR3, as DNA: TGCGCCAGCAAACTAGCGGGAGGGTACACCGGGGAGCTGTTTTTT.

CDR3 region: CASGLPLSGRETQYF. For the CDR3, the DNA is TGTGCCAGCGGACTCCCCCTTAGCGGGAGGGAGACCCAGTACTTC. The chain recombines TRBV7-9 with TRBJ2-5, with 10 positions matching TRBD2. V gave up 8 bases and J gave up 5 bases; unmatched junction bases: 11. Germline V lookup: CDR1 SEHNR, CDR2 FQNEAQ (reference sequence). CDR3 size: 15 residues.

The CDR3 sequence is CASSSDYYEQYF. The CDR3 DNA reads TGTGCCAGCAGCTCAGATTATTACGAGCAGTACTTC. The chain uses TRBV7-9 and TRBJ2-7, with D uncertain. The ends were cut back, 4 bases at V and 4 bases at J, with 8 bases in the middle. Germline assignment: CDR1 SEHNR and CDR2 FQNEAQ (reference sequence). The CDR3 length is 12 residues.

V usage is TRBV10-3 and J usage is TRBJ1-4; no firm D call. Per germline, CDR1 ENHRY and CDR2 SYGVKD. CDR3 length: 13 amino acids. V was pared by 6 bases and J by 8 bases, with 13 bases between. This chain's CDR3 is CAISPQLGEKLFF. CDR3 DNA: TGTGCCATCAGCCCTCAGTTGGGAGAAAAACTGTTTTTT.

The chain is built from TRBV6-5 and TRBJ1-4, with D maybe TRBD1 (5 bases). This CDR3 comprises 15 residues. Germline assignment: CDR1 MNHEY and CDR2 SVGAGI. V was clipped by 5 bases and J by 1 base, with 11 bases between them. In DNA, the CDR3 is TGTGCCAGCAGTCCAAATGGGGGAACTAATGAAAAACTGTTTTTT. Translation: CASSPNGGTNEKLFF.